The clone carrying this T cell receptor (beta chain) was seen at least ten times. Antigen: not known. RNA transcripts served as the template for amplifying TCR beta CDR3 regions. HTBI primers were the set used in a first-round RT-PCR of the TCR CDR3. TCRdb reprocessed the multiplex PCR reads with MiXCR, giving one entry per CDR3 protein. Among roughly 380,000 distinct CDR3 sequences listed, more than 11% were seen once. CDR1 is SGHNT and CDR2 is YENEEA in the germline V gene. This CDR3 is 15 amino acids long. The V gene lost 1 base and the J gene lost 8 bases, with 15 bases spanning the gap. Researchers barred patients who had uncontrolled infection, other autoimmune disease, pregnancy or lactation. Diagnoses were established using clinical symptoms, serum thyroxine and TRAb, thyroid ultrasound and orbital computed tomography. Source material for PBMCs was less than 12 ml fresh peripheral blood. These data belong to a study of T cells in Graves' hyperthyroidism and ophthalmopathy.

Study-level results: Appearing also in blood were most of the thyroid clonotypes expanded above 0.001.

The V and J genes are TRBV11-3 and TRBJ2-1; D is unresolved. Sequences were obtained from blood. This TCR derives from a woman aged 55-69 years with Graves' hyperthyroidism. This CDR3 is CASSLVENGVDEQFF. The CDR3 DNA follows: TGTGCCAGCAGCTTAGTGGAGAATGGGGTAGATGAGCAGTTCTTC.